The clone carrying this TCR beta chain was counted a few times. Its antigen is not known. Using immunoSEQ multiplex PCR, the repertoire was profiled, and TCRdb retains in-frame clones only, with some absent. The sample lists roughly 120,000 clones; 70% to 90% were seen once. The ends were cut back, 0 bases at V and 12 bases at J, with 18 bases in the middle. The CDR3 is made up of 13 amino acids. CDR1 and CDR2 (germline): GTSNPN, SVGIG (reference sequence). These data belong to a study of cytomegalovirus exposure and HLA in healthy donors. Study-wide findings and caveats: In vitro assays verified that three CMV-associated chains recognized CMV antigens specifically.

The sequence came from a young man in good health and CMV-seropositive. The sequencing input was PBMCs. The gene calls are TRBV30 and TRBJ2-7; tentative D call: TRBD2 (5 bases). The CDR3 coding sequence is TGTGCCTGGAGTGTCCGAGAGGACTTGTTACTGTACTTC. Protein: CAWSVREDLLLYF. The whole variable domain, remainder taken from reference TRBV30 and TRBJ2-7, is SQTIHQWPATLVQPVGSPLSLECTVEGTSNPNLYWYRQAAGRGLQLLFYSVGIGQISSEVPQNLSASRPQDRQFILSSKKLLLSDSGFYLCAWSVREDLLLYFGPGTRLTVT.